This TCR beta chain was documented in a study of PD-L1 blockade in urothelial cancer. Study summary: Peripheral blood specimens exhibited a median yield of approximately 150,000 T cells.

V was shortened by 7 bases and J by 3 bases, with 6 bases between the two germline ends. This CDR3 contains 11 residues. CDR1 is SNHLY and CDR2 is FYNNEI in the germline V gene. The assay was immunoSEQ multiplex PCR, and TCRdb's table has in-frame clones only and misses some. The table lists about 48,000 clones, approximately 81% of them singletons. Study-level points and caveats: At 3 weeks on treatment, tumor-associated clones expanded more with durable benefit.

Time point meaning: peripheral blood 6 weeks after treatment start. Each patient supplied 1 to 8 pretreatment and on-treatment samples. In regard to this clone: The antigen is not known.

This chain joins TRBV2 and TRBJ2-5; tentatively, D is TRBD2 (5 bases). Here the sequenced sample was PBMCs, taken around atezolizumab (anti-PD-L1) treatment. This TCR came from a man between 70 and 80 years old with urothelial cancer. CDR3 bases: TGTGCCAGCAACGGGGAAGAGACCCAGTACTTC. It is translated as CASNGEETQYF.